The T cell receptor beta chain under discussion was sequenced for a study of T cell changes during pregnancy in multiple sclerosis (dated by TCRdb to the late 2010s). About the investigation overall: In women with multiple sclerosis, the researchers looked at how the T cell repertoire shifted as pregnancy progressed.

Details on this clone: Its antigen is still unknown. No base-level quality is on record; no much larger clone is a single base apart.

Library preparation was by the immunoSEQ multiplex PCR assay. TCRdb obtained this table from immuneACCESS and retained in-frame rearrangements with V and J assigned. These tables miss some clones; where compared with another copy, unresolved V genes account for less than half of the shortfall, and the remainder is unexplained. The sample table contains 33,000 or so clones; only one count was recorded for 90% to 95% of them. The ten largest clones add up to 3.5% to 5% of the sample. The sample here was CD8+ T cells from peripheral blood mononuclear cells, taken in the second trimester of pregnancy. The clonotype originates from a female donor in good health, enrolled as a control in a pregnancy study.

The CDR3 reads CASSALRDTNYEQYF. The DNA sequence reads TGTGCCAGCAGTGCCCTCCGGGACACCAACTACGAGCAGTACTTC. The rearrangement joined TRBV25-1 to TRBJ2-7, and perhaps TRBD1 as D gene, on 6 matching bases. Sequences MGHDK (CDR1) and SYGVNS (CDR2) are obtained from the germline V gene. V is shortened by 4 bases, J by 3 bases, and the region joining them spans 16 bases. From cysteine to phenylalanine, the CDR3 is 15 amino acids long. Only the CDR3 portion is preserved as DNA: 45 bases, with reading frame beginning at the first base.